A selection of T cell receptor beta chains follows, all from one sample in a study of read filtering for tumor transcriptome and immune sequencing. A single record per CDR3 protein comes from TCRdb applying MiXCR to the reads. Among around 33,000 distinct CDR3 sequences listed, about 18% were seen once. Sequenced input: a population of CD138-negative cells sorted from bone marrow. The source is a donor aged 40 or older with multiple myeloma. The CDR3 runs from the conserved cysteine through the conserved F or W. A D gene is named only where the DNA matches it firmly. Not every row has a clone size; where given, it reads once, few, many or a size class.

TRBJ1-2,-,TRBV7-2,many,CASSPQANYGYTF,TGTGCCAGCAGCCCGCAAGCTAACTATGGCTACACCTTC
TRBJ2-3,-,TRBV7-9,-,CASSHFGGDTQYF,TGTGCCAGCAGTCATTTTGGAGGGGATACGCAGTATTTT
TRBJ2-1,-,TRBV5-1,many,CASSPDGAVGNEQFF,TGCGCCAGCAGCCCCGACGGGGCTGTGGGGAATGAGCAGTTCTTC
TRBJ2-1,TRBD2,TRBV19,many,CASKQRGGSHNGQFF,TGTGCCAGTAAACAGCGGGGGGGAAGCCACAATGGGCAGTTCTTC
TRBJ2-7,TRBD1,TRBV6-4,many,CASSAGTGGYEQYF,TGTGCCAGCAGTGCCGGGACAGGGGGCTACGAGCAGTACTTC
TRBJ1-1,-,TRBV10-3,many,CAISERGEAFF,TGTGCCATCAGTGAGCGGGGTGAAGCTTTCTTT
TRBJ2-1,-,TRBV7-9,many,CASSYPGNTDNEQFF,TGTGCCAGCAGCTATCCAGGGAATACGGACAATGAGCAGTTCTTC
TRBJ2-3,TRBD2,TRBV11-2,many,CASSSPLLARFGSDTQYF,TGTGCCAGCAGCTCGCCTCTACTAGCGAGGTTTGGTTCAGATACGCAGTATTTT
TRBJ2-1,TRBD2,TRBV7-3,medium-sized,CASSLLAGVNEQFF,TGTGCCAGCAGCTTACTAGCGGGGGTCAATGAGCAGTTCTTC
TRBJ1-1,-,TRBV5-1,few,CASSTDGRSLNTEAFF,TGCGCCAGCAGCACGGACGGGAGGAGTCTGAACACTGAAGCTTTCTTT
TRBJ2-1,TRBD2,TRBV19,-,CASSIGSSSGSRLSSYNEQFF,TGTGCCAGTAGTATAGGGTCCTCTAGCGGGAGCCGTTTGAGCTCCTACAATGAGCAGTTCTTC
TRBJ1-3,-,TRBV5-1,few,CASSLGSSGPGNTIYF,TGCGCCAGCAGCTTGGGGTCGTCAGGCCCTGGAAACACCATATATTTT
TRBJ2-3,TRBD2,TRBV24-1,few,CATSDAWERGARIGDTQYF,TGTGCCACCAGTGACGCATGGGAGCGGGGGGCCAGGATAGGAGATACGCAGTATTTT
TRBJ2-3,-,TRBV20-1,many,CSARDTSTDTQYF,TGCAGTGCTAGGGACACTAGCACAGATACGCAGTATTTT
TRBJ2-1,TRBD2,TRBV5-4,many,CASRPGLAGHNEQFF,TGTGCCAGCAGACCGGGACTAGCGGGCCACAATGAGCAGTTCTTC
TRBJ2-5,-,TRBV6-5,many,CASSYSGQTQYF,TGTGCCAGCAGTTACTCGGGGCAGACCCAGTACTTC
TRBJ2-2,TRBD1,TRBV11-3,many,CASSPDIARGTGFTGELFF,TGTGCCAGCAGCCCTGATATTGCCCGCGGGACAGGTTTCACCGGGGAGCTGTTTTTT
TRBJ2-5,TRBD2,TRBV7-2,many,CASSLEIAGAQETQYF,TGTGCCAGCAGCTTAGAGATAGCGGGTGCTCAAGAGACCCAGTACTTC
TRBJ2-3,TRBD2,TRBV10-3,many,CAIRGLAGADTQYF,TGTGCCATCAGGGGACTAGCGGGAGCAGATACGCAGTATTTT
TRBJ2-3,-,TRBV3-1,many,CASSLSGDDTDTQYF,TGTGCCAGCAGCCTCTCAGGGGACGACACAGATACGCAGTATTTT
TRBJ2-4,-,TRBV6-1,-,CASSVGWGGKNIQYF,TGTGCCAGCAGCGTCGGCTGGGGTGGCAAAAACATTCAGTACTTC
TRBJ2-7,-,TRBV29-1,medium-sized,CSVVSGMREQYF,TGCAGCGTTGTTTCAGGGATGCGCGAGCAGTACTTC
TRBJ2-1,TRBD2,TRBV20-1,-,CSARAAGVSSYNEQFF,TGCAGTGCTAGGGCGGCGGGGGTAAGCTCCTACAATGAGCAGTTCTTC
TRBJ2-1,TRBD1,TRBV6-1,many,CASSEGTGGLVEFF,TGTGCCAGCAGTGAGGGGACAGGGGGCTTAGTAGAGTTCTTC
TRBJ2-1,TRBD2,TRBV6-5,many,CASSFRGLAGANEQFF,TGTGCCAGCAGTTTCCGGGGACTAGCGGGCGCGAATGAGCAGTTCTTC
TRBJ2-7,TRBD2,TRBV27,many,CASSFSSLAGAYEQYF,TGTGCCAGCAGTTTTAGTAGCCTAGCGGGAGCATACGAGCAGTACTTC
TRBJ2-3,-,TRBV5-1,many,CASGLAASTDTQYF,TGCGCCAGCGGATTAGCAGCAAGCACAGATACGCAGTATTTT
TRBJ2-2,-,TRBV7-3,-,CASSVQGGTGELFF,TGTGCCAGCAGCGTACAGGGGGGGACCGGGGAGCTGTTTTTT
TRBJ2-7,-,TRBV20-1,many,CSAGKDTSSYEQYF,TGCAGTGCTGGAAAGGACACCAGCTCCTACGAGCAGTACTTC
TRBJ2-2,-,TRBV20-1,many,CSARPETGELFF,TGCAGTGCTAGACCCGAGACCGGGGAGCTGTTTTTT
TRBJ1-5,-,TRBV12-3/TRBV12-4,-,CASSLWGSREPQHF,TGTGCCAGCAGTTTATGGGGGTCCCGAGAGCCCCAGCATTTT
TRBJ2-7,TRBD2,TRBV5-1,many,CASSLGLAGVEQYF,TGCGCCAGCAGCTTGGGACTAGCGGGAGTCGAGCAGTACTTC
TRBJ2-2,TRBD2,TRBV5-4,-,CASSLMTSNTGELFF,TGTGCCAGCAGCTTGATGACTAGCAACACCGGGGAGCTGTTTTTT
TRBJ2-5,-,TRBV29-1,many,CSVSGGGQETQYF,TGCAGCGTTTCTGGTGGGGGCCAAGAGACCCAGTACTTC
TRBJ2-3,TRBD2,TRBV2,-,CASSDAAGLGYRYF,TGTGCCAGCAGTGACGCGGCTGGACTAGGGTATCGGTATTTT
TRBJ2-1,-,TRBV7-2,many,CASRGPGSYNEQFF,TGTGCCTCCAGGGGCCCCGGCTCCTACAATGAGCAGTTCTTC
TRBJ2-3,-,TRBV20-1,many,CSASGTDTQYF,TGCAGTGCTAGTGGCACAGATACGCAGTATTTT
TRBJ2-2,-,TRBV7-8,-,CASSLWGSGVTGEMFF,TGTGCCAGCAGCTTATGGGGCAGCGGAGTCACCGGGGAGATGTTTTTT
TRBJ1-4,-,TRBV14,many,CASSPLGEKLFF,TGTGCCAGCAGCCCGCTGGGGGAAAAACTGTTTTTT
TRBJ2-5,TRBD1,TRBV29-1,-,CSVEGDWDRDEETQYF,TGCAGCGTTGAGGGCGATTGGGACAGGGACGAAGAGACCCAGTACTTC
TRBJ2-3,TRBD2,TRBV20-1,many,CSALPGTSPTDTQYF,TGCAGTGCTTTACCCGGGACTAGCCCCACAGATACGCAGTATTTT
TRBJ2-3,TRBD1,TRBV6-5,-,CASSSPQGQGFTDTQYF,TGTGCCAGCAGTTCCCCCCAAGGACAGGGGTTCACAGATACGCAGTATTTT
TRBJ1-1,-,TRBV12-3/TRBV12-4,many,CASSPTGIPTEAFF,TGTGCCAGCAGCCCCACAGGGATCCCTACTGAAGCTTTCTTT
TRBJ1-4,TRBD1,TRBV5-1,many,CASSLTGGTNEKLFF,TGCGCCAGCAGCCTTACAGGGGGGACTAATGAAAAACTGTTTTTT
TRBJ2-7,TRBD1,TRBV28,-,CASTLGQTFYEQYF,TGTGCCAGCACCTTGGGACAGACTTTCTACGAGCAGTACTTC
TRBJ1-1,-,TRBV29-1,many,CSVRPGTEAFF,TGCAGCGTAAGACCGGGCACTGAAGCTTTCTTT
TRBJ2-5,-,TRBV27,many,CASRTTSSQETQYF,TGTGCCAGCAGGACAACTAGCAGCCAAGAGACCCAGTACTTC
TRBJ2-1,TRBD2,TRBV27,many,CASGGTSGAPRQFF,TGTGCCAGCGGTGGGACTAGCGGGGCCCCCCGTCAGTTCTTC
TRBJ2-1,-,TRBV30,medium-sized,CAWSVRIRGGNEQFF,TGTGCCTGGAGTGTACGAATTAGGGGGGGCAATGAGCAGTTCTTC
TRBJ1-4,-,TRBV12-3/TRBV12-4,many,CASQAGLEEEKLFF,TGTGCCAGCCAAGCGGGGCTAGAAGAAGAAAAACTGTTTTTT
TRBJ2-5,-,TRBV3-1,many,CASSQTGQLETQYF,TGTGCCAGCAGCCAAACCGGACAGTTGGAGACCCAGTACTTC
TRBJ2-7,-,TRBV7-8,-,CASNLAQGRSYEQYF,TGTGCCAGCAACCTAGCGCAGGGAAGGTCCTACGAGCAGTACTTC
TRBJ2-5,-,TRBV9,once,CASSVSGSGETQYF,TGTGCCAGCAGCGTATCCGGGAGCGGGGAGACCCAGTACTTC